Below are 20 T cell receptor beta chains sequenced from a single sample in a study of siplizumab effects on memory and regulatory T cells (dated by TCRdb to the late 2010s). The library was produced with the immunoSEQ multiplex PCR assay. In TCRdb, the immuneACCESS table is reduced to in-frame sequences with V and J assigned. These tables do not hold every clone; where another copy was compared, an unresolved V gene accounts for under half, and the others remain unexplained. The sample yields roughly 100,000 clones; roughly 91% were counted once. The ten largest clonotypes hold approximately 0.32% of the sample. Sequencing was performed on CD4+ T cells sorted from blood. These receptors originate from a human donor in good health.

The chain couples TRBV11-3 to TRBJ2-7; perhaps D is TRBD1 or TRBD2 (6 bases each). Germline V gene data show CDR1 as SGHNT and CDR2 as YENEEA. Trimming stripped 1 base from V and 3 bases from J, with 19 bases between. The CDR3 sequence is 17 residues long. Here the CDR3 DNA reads TGTGCCAGCAGCTTAGGTGTTTGGGGGGACACCGACTACGAGCAGTACTTC. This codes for CASSLGVWGDTDYEQYF.

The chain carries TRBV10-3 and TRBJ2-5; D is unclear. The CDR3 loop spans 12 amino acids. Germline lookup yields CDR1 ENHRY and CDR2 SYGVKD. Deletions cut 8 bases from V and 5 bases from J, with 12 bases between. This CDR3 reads CAIGPVSETQYF. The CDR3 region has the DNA TGTGCCATCGGTCCGGTATCGGAGACCCAGTACTTC.

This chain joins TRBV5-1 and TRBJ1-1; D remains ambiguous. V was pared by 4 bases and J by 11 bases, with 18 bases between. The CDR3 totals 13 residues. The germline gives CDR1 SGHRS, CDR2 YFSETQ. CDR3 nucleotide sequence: TGCGCCAGCAGCCCATCCCCCCCCGTGGCTGCTTTCTTT. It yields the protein CASSPSPPVAAFF.

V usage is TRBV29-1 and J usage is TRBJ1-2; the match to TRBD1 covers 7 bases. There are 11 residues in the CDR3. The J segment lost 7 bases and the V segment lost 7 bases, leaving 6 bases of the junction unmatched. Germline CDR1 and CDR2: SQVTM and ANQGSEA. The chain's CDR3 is CSGTDRAGYTF. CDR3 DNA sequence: TGCAGCGGTACTGACAGGGCTGGCTACACCTTC.

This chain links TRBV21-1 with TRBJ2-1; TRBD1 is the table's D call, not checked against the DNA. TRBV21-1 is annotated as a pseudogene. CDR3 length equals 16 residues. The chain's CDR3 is CASSNGITGPYNEQFF. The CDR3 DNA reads TGTGCCAGCAGCAACGGAATTACAGGGCCCTACAATGAGCAGTTCTTC.

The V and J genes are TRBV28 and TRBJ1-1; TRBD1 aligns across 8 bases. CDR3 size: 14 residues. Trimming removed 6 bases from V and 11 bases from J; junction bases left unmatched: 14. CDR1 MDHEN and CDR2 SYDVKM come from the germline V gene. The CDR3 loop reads CASSTPGGSSRAFF. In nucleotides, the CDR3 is TGTGCCAGCAGCACCCCAGGGGGCTCCTCACGGGCTTTCTTT.

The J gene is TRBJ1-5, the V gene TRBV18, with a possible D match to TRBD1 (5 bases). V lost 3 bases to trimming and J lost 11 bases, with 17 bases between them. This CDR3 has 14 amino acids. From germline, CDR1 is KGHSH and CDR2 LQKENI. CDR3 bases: TGTGCCAGCTCACCCCAGGGCCGCGCTGTCGCCCAGCATTTT. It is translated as CASSPQGRAVAQHF.

CDR3 sequence: CASSLRQDQETQYF. In DNA, the CDR3 is TGCGCCAGCAGCTTAAGGCAGGATCAAGAGACCCAGTACTTC. This chain links TRBV5-1 with TRBJ2-5, with D uncertain. The CDR3 totals 14 residues. CDR1 is SGHRS and CDR2 is YFSETQ in the germline V gene. With 2 bases removed from V and 2 bases from J, the gap between germline ends came to 10 bases.

CDR3 loop: CAWSVGGPGELFF. DNA of the CDR3: TGTGCCTGGAGTGTAGGGGGGCCCGGGGAGCTGTTTTTT. The chain has TRBV30 and TRBJ2-2, with D possibly being TRBD1 or TRBD2 (6 bases each). The V gene's germline CDR1 is GTSNPN and CDR2 SVGIG (reference sequence). Trimming shortened V by 0 bases and J by 6 bases, and 8 bases separated the two germline ends. The CDR3 consists of 13 residues.

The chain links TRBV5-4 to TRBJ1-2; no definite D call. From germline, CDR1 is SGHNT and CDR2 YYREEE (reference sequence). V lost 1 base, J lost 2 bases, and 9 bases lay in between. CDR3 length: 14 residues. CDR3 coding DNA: TGTGCCAGCAGCTTGCCAGAGACCAACTATGGCTACACCTTC. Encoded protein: CASSLPETNYGYTF.

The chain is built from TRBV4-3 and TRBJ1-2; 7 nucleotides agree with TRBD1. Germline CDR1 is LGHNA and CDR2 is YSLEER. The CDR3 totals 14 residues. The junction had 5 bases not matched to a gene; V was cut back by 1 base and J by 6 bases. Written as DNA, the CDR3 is TGCGCCAGCAGCCAAGGACAGGGCCTCAATGGCTACACCTTC. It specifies CASSQGQGLNGYTF.

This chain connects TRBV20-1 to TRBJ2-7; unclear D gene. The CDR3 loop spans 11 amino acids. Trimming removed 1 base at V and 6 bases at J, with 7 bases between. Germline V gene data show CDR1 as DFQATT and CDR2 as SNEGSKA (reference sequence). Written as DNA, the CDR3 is TGCAGTGCTAGAGTACCCGGCGAGCAGTACTTC. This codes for CSARVPGEQYF.

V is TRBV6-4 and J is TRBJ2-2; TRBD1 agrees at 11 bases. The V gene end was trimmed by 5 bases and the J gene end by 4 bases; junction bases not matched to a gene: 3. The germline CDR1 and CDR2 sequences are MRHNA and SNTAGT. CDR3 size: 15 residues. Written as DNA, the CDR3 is TGTGCCAGCAGTCCCGGGACAGGGGGCACCGGGGAGCTGTTTTTT. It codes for CASSPGTGGTGELFF.

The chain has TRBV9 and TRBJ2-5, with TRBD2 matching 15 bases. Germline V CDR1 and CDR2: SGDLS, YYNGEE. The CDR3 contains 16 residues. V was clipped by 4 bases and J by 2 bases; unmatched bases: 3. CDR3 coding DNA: TGTGCCAGCAGCCTAGGACTAGCGGGGGGGCAAGAGACCCAGTACTTC. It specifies CASSLGLAGGQETQYF.

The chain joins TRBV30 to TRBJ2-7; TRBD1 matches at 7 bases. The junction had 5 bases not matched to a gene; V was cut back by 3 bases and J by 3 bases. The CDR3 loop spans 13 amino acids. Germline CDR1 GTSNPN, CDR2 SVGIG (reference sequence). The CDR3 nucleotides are TGTGCCTGGAGAGAGGGACAGCACTACGAGCAGTACTTC. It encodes CAWREGQHYEQYF. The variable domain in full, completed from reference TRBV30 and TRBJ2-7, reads SQTIHQWPATLVQPVGSPLSLECTVEGTSNPNLYWYRQAAGRGLQLLFYSVGIGQISSEVPQNLSASRPQDRQFILSSKKLLLSDSGFYLCAWREGQHYEQYFGPGTRLTVT.

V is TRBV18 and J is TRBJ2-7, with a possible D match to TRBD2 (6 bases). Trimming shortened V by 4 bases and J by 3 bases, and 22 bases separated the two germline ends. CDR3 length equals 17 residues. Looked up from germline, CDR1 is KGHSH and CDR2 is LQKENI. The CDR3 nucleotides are TGTGCCAGCTCACGAAATACTGACAGCGGAGGGTTCTACGAGCAGTACTTC. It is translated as CASSRNTDSGGFYEQYF.

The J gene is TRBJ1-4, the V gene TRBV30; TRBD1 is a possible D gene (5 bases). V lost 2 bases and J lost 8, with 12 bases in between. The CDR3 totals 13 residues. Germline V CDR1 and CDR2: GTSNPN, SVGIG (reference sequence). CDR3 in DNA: TGTGCCTGGAGTAGGCAGGGAGGGGAAAAACTGTTTTTT. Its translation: CAWSRQGGEKLFF.

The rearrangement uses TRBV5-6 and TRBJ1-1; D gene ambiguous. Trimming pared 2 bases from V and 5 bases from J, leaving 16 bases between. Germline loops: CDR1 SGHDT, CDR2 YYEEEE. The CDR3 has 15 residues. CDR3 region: CASSFWGVGKTEAFF. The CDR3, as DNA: TGTGCCAGCAGCTTTTGGGGTGTTGGTAAAACTGAAGCTTTCTTT.

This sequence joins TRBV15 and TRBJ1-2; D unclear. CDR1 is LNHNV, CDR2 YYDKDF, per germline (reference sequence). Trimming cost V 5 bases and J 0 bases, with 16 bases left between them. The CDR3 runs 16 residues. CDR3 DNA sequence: TGTGCCACCAGCCCCCCCCCAGGACGCTCTAACTATGGCTACACCTTC. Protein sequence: CATSPPPGRSNYGYTF.

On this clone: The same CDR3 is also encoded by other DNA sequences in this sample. The CDR3 loop is CASGRQGSYEQYF. In DNA form, the CDR3 reads TGTGCCAGCGGGAGACAGGGGTCCTACGAGCAGTACTTC. The chain links TRBV2 to TRBJ2-5; 8 bases agree with TRBD1. The DNA end is a closer match to TRBJ2-7, so the J assignment may be wrong. This CDR3 spans 13 amino acids. The germline CDR1 and CDR2 sequences are SNHLY and FYNNEI.